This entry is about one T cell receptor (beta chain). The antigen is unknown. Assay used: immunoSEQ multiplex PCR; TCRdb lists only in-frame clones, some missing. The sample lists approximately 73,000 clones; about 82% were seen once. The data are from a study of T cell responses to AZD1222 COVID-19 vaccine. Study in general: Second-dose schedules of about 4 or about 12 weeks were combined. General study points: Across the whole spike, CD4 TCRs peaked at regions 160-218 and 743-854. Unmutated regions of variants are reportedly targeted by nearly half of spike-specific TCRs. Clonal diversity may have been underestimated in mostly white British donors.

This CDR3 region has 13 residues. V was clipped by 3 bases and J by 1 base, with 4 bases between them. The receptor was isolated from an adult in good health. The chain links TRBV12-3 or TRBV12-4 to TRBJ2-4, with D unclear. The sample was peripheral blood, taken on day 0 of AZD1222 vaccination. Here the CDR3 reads CASSLAAKNIQYF. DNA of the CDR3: TGTGCCAGCAGTTTGGCGGCCAAAAACATTCAGTACTTC.